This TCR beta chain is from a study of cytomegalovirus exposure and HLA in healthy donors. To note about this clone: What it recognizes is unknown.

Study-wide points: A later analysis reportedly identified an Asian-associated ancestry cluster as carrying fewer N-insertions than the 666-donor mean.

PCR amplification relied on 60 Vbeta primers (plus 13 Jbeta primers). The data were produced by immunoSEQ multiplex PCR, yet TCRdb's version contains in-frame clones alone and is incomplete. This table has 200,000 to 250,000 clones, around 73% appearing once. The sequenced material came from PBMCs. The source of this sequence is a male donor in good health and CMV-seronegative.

CDR3 residues: CAISDLGQNTGELFF. DNA for the CDR3: TGTGCCATCAGTGATCTGGGACAGAACACCGGGGAGCTGTTTTTT. V is TRBV10-3 and J is TRBJ2-2, with D possibly being TRBD1 (6 bases). The ends were cut back, 3 bases at V and 1 base at J, with 9 bases in the middle. Germline CDR1 reads ENHRY; CDR2 reads SYGVKD. This CDR3 is 15 amino acids long.